This section outlines one T cell receptor (beta chain) sequence together with its context. Between the trimmed V and J ends, which lost 2 bases and 4 bases, there was a span of 9 bases. CDR3 length equals 14 residues. Germline V gives CDR1 SGHNT, CDR2 YENEEA. These data belong to a study of T cell changes during pregnancy in multiple sclerosis. The method was immunoSEQ multiplex PCR; TCRdb's version includes in-frame clones alone and lacks a portion of them. Among some 60,000 clones, approximately 90% were seen once, and the ten largest hold 1% to 1.5%. The sequence came from a female donor with multiple sclerosis, enrolled in a pregnancy study. This chain uses TRBV11-3 with TRBJ2-1, with D possibly matching TRBD2 (6 bases). The sample consisted of peripheral blood, taken in the second trimester of pregnancy. The CDR3 bases are TGTGCCAGCAGCTTAATGGGGGGATACAATGAGCAGTTCTTC. Translated, it gives CASSLMGGYNEQFF. The full variable domain, in which reference TRBV11-3 and TRBJ2-1 provide the parts outside the CDR3, is EAGVVQSPRYKIIEKKQPVAFWCNPISGHNTLYWYLQNLGQGPELLIRYENEEAVDDSQLPKDRFSAERLKGVDSTLKIQPAELGDSAVYLCASSLMGGYNEQFFGPGTRLTVL.